The 15 T cell receptor beta chains below were found in one sample sequenced in a study of CD8+CD57+ T cells in acquired aplastic anemia. It was genomic DNA that served as the template for profiling TCR beta VDJ and CDR3. TCRdb re-analysed the reads in MiXCR, keeping a single row per CDR3 protein. Here the sample spans 200,000 to 250,000 distinct CDR3 sequences, approximately 60% being singletons. Flow cytometry had shown expanded CD8+CD57+ cells in the patients chosen for sequencing. Sequenced material: sorted CD4+, CD8+, or CD8+CD57+ T cells (not recorded which) from PBMCs. These receptor sequences come from a human donor with aplastic anemia.

V and J are TRBV10-3 and TRBJ1-2, with TRBD1 as a possible D gene (5 bases). V lost 10 bases and J 0 bases, leaving 15 bases between the germline ends. CDR3 length: 14 amino acids. Germline-derived CDR1 and CDR2 are ENHRY and SYGVKD. CDR3 region: CASSRGDSNYGYTF. The CDR3 DNA sequence: TGTGCCAGCTCCCGGGGGGACTCTAACTATGGCTACACCTTC.

The V and J genes are TRBV5-6 and TRBJ2-3; D perhaps matches TRBD1 (6 bases). The germline gives CDR1 SGHDT, CDR2 YYEEEE. The CDR3 extends over 16 amino acids. V lost 0 bases and J lost 6, with 17 bases in between. The CDR3: CASSLGTGPLGDTQYF. CDR3 DNA sequence: TGTGCCAGCAGCTTGGGTACAGGGCCGTTAGGGGATACGCAGTATTTT. The variable domain in full, with the rest retrieved from reference TRBV5-6 and TRBJ2-3, is DAGVTQSPTHLIKTRGQQVTLRCSPKSGHDTVSWYQQALGQGPQFIFQYYEEEERQRGNFPDRFSGHQFPNYSSELNVNALLLGDSALYLCASSLGTGPLGDTQYFGPGTRLTVL.

The gene calls are TRBV24-1 and TRBJ2-5; TRBD2 aligns across 15 bases. Germline assignment: CDR1 KGHDR and CDR2 SFDVKD. Trimming at V came to 4 bases and at J to 5 bases, leaving 7 bases not matched to a gene. The CDR3 runs 17 residues. CDR3 in amino acids: CATSDPRTSGGVETQYF. The CDR3 DNA reads TGTGCCACCAGTGACCCTCGGACTAGCGGGGGGGTCGAGACCCAGTACTTC.

The genes are TRBV7-9 and TRBJ1-2; D gene uncertain. Between the trimmed V and J ends, which lost 5 bases and 5 bases, there was a span of 12 bases. Germline values: CDR1 SEHNR, CDR2 FQNEAQ (reference sequence). The length of the CDR3 is 13 residues. The CDR3 reads CASSGPNVYGYTF. Here the CDR3 DNA reads TGTGCCAGCAGCGGTCCCAACGTTTATGGCTACACCTTC.

The V and J genes are TRBV25-1 and TRBJ1-5; D uncertain. CDR1 and CDR2 from the germline V gene are MGHDK and SYGVNS. CDR3 length equals 15 residues. V lost 2 bases and J lost 5, with 13 bases in between. CDR3 sequence reads: CASSEVGQIYQPQHF. In nucleotides, the CDR3 is TGTGCCAGCAGTGAAGTCGGCCAGATTTATCAGCCCCAGCATTTT.

The gene calls are TRBV7-9 and TRBJ1-1, with D maybe TRBD1 (5 bases). The CDR3 loop spans 14 amino acids. Germline V gene data show CDR1 as SEHNR and CDR2 as FQNEAQ (reference sequence). V dropped 2 bases and J dropped 5 bases, with 12 bases sitting between them. CDR3 nucleotides: TGTGCCAGCAGCTTACACCGGGGGGGTACTGAAGCTTTCTTT. This codes for CASSLHRGGTEAFF.

The chain links TRBV7-3 to TRBJ2-2, with D hard to call. Trimming pared 5 bases from V and 5 bases from J, leaving 9 bases between. Germline V gene sequence: CDR1 SGHTA, CDR2 FQGTGA. The CDR3 covers 13 residues. The CDR3 is CASSQVGTGELFF. In nucleotides, the CDR3 is TGTGCCAGCAGCCAAGTAGGAACCGGGGAGCTGTTTTTT.

This clonotype has at least ten counts. This chain joins TRBV5-6 and TRBJ1-4; 8 nucleotides agree with TRBD1. Germline CDR1 is SGHDT and CDR2 is YYEEEE. Losses at the gene ends were 0 bases for V and 13 bases for J; bases not matched to a gene: 5. The CDR3 is made up of 13 amino acids. CDR3 residues: CASSLEADRGLFF. In DNA, the CDR3 is TGTGCCAGCAGCTTGGAAGCAGACAGGGGACTGTTTTTT.

The V and J genes are TRBV24-1 and TRBJ2-7, with D perhaps TRBD1 (6 bases). V lost 5 bases and J lost 6, with 10 bases in between. From germline, CDR1 is KGHDR and CDR2 SFDVKD. The CDR3 consists of 12 residues. CDR3 amino acids: CATSVQGCEQYF. The CDR3 nucleotides read TGTGCCACCAGTGTACAGGGTTGCGAGCAGTACTTC.

This clonotype was seen a few times. The J gene is TRBJ1-2, the V gene TRBV3-1; 7 bases map to TRBD1. CDR1 is LGHDT, CDR2 YNNKEL, per germline (reference sequence). The CDR3 loop spans 16 amino acids. The junction had 17 bases not matched to a gene; V was cut back by 5 bases and J by 8 bases. The CDR3 DNA reads TGTGCCAGCAGCACACAGGGGTTAAAGCCGCCGTTGGGCTACACCTTC. This sequence encodes CASSTQGLKPPLGYTF.

The chain employs TRBV7-6 and TRBJ2-5; D possibly matches TRBD1 or TRBD2 (6 bases each). Trimming shortened V by 0 bases and J by 5 bases, and 19 bases separated the two germline ends. The CDR3 extends over 17 amino acids. Germline V gene sequence: CDR1 SGHVS, CDR2 FNYEAQ. In DNA form, the CDR3 reads TGTGCCAGCAGCTTAGCTCCAAGGGGGGTCGGGACCGAGACCCAGTACTTC. This gives the protein CASSLAPRGVGTETQYF. Based on the CDR3 plus reference TRBV7-6 and TRBJ2-5, the full variable domain is GAGVSQSPRYKVTKRGQDVALRCDPISGHVSLYWYRQALGQGPEFLTYFNYEAQQDKSGLPNDRFSAERPEGSISTLTIQRTEQRDSAMYRCASSLAPRGVGTETQYFGPGTRLLVL.

The J gene is TRBJ2-7, the V gene TRBV24-1, with D unresolved. The CDR3 runs to 14 residues. From germline, CDR1 is KGHDR and CDR2 SFDVKD. V was clipped by 2 bases and J by 0 bases, with 7 bases between them. This chain's CDR3 is CATSDWQSSYEQYV. In DNA form, the CDR3 reads TGTGCCACCAGTGATTGGCAGTCCTCCTACGAGCAGTACGTC.

The chain couples TRBV14 to TRBJ1-1; D unresolved. V was clipped by 1 base and J by 4 bases, with 13 bases between them. Germline assignment: CDR1 SGHDN and CDR2 FVKESK. The CDR3 is 15 amino acids. In DNA, the CDR3 is TGTGCCAGCAGCCAAGGTCCACAACCAACCACTGAAGCTTTCTTT. Amino acid sequence: CASSQGPQPTTEAFF.

This chain uses TRBV25-1 with TRBJ2-5, with D unclear. The CDR3 has 16 residues. V lost 6 bases to trimming and J lost 0 bases, with 17 bases between them. Germline CDR1 reads MGHDK; CDR2 reads SYGVNS. CDR3 DNA sequence: TGTGCCAGCAGCCAACAAGGCGCGAAATACCAAGAGACCCAGTACTTC. Its protein is CASSQQGAKYQETQYF.

V and J are TRBV28 and TRBJ1-5; D is unclear. The V gene lost 3 bases and the J gene lost 3 bases, with 9 bases spanning the gap. The CDR3 extends over 14 amino acids. Germline CDR1 and CDR2: MDHEN and SYDVKM. The CDR3 protein is CASSLSGSNQPQHF. The CDR3 region has the DNA TGTGCCAGCAGTTTGTCGGGGTCCAATCAGCCCCAGCATTTT.